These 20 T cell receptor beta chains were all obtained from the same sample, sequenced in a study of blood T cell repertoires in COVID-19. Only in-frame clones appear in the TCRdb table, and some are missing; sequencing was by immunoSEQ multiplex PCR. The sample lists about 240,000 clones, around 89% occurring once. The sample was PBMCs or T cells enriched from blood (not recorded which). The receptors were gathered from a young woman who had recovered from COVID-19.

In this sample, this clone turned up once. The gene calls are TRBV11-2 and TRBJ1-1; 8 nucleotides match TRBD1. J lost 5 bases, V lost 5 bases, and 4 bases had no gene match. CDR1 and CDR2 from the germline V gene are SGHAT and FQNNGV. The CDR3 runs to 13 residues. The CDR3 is CASSAQGGTEAFF. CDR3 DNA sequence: TGTGCCAGCAGCGCACAGGGGGGTACTGAAGCTTTCTTT.

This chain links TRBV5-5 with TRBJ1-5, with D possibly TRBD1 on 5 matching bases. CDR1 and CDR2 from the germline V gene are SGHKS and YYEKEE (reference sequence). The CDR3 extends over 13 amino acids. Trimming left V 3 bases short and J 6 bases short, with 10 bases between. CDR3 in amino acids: CASSWDSGQPQHF. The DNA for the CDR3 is TGTGCCAGCAGCTGGGACTCCGGTCAGCCCCAGCATTTT. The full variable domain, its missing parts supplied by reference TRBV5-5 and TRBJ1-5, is DAGVTQSPTHLIKTRGQQVTLRCSPISGHKSVSWYQQVLGQGPQFIFQYYEKEERGRGNFPDRFSARQFPNYSSELNVNALLLGDSALYLCASSWDSGQPQHFGDGTRLSIL.

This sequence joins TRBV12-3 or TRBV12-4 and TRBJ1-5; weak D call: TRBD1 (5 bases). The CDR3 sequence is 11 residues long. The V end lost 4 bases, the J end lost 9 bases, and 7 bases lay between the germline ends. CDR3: CASSWGGPQHF. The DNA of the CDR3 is TGTGCCAGCAGTTGGGGGGGGCCCCAGCATTTT.

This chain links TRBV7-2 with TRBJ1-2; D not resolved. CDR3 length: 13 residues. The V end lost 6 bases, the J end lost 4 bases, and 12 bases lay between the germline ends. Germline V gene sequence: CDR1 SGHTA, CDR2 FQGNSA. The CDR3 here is CASSRLAGYGYTF. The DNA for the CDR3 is TGTGCCAGCAGTCGGCTTGCGGGCTATGGCTACACCTTC. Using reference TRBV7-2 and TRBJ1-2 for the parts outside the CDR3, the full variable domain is GAGVSQSPSNKVTEKGKDVELRCDPISGHTALYWYRQSLGQGLEFLIYFQGNSAPDKSGLPSDRFSAERTGGSVSTLTIQRTQQEDSAVYLCASSRLAGYGYTFGSGTRLTVV.

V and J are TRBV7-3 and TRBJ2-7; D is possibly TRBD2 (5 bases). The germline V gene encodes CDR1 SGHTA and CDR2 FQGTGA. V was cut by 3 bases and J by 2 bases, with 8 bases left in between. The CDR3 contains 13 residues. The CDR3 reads CASSFGITYEQYF. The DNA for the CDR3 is TGTGCCAGCAGCTTCGGGATAACCTACGAGCAGTACTTC.

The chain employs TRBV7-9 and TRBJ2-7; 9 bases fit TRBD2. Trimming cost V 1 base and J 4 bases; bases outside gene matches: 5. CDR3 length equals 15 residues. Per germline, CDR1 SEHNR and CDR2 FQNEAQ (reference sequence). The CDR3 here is CASSLGTSAGYEQYF. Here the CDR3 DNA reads TGTGCCAGCAGCTTAGGGACTAGCGCGGGGTACGAGCAGTACTTC.

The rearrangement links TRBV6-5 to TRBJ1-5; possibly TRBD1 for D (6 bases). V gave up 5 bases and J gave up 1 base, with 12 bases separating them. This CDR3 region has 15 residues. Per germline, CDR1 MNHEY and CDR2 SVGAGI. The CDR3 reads CASSRTEPSNQPQHF. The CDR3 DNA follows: TGTGCCAGCAGTAGGACAGAACCAAGCAATCAGCCCCAGCATTTT.

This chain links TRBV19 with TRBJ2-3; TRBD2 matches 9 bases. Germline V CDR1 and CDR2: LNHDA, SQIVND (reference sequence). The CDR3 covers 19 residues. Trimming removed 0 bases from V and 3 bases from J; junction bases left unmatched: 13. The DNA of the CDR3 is TGTGCCAGTAGTATAGATGGGTGGTATAGCGGGAGTCCAACAGATACGCAGTATTTT. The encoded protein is CASSIDGWYSGSPTDTQYF.

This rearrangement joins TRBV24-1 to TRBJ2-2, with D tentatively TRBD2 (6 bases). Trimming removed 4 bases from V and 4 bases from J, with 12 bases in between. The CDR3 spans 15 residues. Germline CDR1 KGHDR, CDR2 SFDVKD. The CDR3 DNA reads TGTGCCACCAGTGAAACCGGACTACCCACCGGGGAGCTGTTTTTT. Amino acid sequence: CATSETGLPTGELFF.

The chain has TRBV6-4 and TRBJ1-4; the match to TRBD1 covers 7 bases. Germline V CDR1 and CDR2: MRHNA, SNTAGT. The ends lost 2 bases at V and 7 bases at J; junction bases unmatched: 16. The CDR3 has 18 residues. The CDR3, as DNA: TGTGCCAGCAGTGACGCCCTAGGGGGCACCTTCGAAGGTGAAAAACTGTTTTTT. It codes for CASSDALGGTFEGEKLFF.

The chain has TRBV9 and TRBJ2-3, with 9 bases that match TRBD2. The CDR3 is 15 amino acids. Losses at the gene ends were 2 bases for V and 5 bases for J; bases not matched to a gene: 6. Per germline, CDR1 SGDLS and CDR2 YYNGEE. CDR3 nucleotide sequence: TGTGCCAGCAGCGTCTTAGCGGGAGTAGGAGATACGCAGTATTTT. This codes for CASSVLAGVGDTQYF.

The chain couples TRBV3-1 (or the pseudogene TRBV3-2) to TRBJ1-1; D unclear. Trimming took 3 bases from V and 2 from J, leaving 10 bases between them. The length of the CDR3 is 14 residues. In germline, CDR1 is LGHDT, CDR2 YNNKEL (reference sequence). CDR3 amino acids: CASSQLSYNTEAFF. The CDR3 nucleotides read TGTGCCAGCAGCCAGCTTTCCTACAACACTGAAGCTTTCTTT.

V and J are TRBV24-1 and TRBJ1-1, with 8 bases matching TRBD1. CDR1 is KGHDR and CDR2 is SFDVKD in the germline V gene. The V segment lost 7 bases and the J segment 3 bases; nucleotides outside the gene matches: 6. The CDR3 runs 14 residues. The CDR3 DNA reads TGTGCCACCAGAGGACAGGGTAAGGACACTGAAGCTTTCTTT. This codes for CATRGQGKDTEAFF.

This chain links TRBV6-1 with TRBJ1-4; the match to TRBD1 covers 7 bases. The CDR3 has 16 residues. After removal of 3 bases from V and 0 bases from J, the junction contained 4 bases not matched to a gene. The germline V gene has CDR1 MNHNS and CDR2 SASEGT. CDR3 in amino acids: CASSDFGTATNEKLFF. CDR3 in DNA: TGTGCCAGCAGTGACTTTGGGACAGCAACTAATGAAAAACTGTTTTTT.

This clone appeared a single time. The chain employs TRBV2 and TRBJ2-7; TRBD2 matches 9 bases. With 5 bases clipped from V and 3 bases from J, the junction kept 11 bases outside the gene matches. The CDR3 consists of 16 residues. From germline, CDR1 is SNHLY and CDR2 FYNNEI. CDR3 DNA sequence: TGTGCCAGCAGTCAAACTCTAGCGGGGACGGACTACGAGCAGTACTTC. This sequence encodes CASSQTLAGTDYEQYF.

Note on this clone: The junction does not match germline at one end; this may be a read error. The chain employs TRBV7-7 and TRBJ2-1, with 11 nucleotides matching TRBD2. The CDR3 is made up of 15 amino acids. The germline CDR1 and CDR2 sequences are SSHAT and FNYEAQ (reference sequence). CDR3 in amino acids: CASSSSTSGNGEQFF. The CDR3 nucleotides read TGTGCTAGCAGCTCCTCGACTAGCGGGAACGGGGAGCAGTTCTTC. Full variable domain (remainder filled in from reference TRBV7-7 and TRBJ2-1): GAGVSQSPRYKVTKRGQDVTLRCDPISSHATLYWYQQALGQGPEFLTYFNYEAQPDKSGLPSDRFSAERPEGSISTLTIQRTEQRDSAMYRCASSSSTSGNGEQFFGPGTRLTVL.

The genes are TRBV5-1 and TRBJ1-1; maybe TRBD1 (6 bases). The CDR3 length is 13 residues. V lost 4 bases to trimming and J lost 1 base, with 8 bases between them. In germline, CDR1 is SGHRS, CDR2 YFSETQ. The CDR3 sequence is CASSPTGNTEAFF. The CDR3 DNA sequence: TGCGCCAGCAGCCCGACAGGGAACACTGAAGCTTTCTTT.

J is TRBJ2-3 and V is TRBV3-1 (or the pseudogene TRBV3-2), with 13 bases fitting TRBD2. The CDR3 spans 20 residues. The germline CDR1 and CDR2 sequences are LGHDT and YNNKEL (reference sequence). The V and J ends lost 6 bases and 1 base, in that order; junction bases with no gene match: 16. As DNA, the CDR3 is TGTGCCAGCAGTCCCCCGACAAGGACTAGCGGGAGTTCTGGCACAGATACGCAGTATTTT. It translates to CASSPPTRTSGSSGTDTQYF.

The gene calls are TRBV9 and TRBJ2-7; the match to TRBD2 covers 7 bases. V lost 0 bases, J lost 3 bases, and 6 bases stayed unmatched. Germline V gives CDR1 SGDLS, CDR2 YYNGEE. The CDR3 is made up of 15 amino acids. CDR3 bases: TGTGCCAGCAGCGTAGGCGGGAGAGGCGACTACGAGCAGTACTTC. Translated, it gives CASSVGGRGDYEQYF.

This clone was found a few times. The chain's CDR3 is CASSPPGRENTEAFF. Written as DNA, the CDR3 is TGTGCCAGCAGCCCGCCGGGCAGGGAGAACACTGAAGCTTTCTTT. V is TRBV7-9 and J is TRBJ1-1, with D tentatively TRBD1 (5 bases). Germline CDR1 SEHNR, CDR2 FQNEAQ (reference sequence). The length of the CDR3 is 15 residues. Trimming pared 5 bases from V and 1 base from J, leaving 14 bases between. Complete variable domain (other parts from reference TRBV7-9 and TRBJ1-1): DTGVSQNPRHKITKRGQNVTFRCDPISEHNRLYWYRQTLGQGPEFLTYFQNEAQLEKSRLLSDRFSAERPKGSFSTLEIQRTEQGDSAMYLCASSPPGRENTEAFFGQGTRLTVV.